These 28 T cell receptor beta chains originate from one sample sequenced in a study of beta chain features in type 1 diabetes. Their target antigens are unknown. Sequencing targeted expressed TCRB transcripts, as all isolated RNA had been reverse transcribed. This table comes from immunoSEQ multiplex PCR, and its TCRdb copy is limited to in-frame clones, with some not included. The table has 550,000 to 850,000 clones, roughly 12% seen once. Whole-study findings and limits: Among all four CD4+ subsets, Type 1 diabetes patients had TCRB CDR3s that were moderately but significantly shorter.

Specimen: naive CD4+ T cells from blood. The receptor source for this set is a young man with type 1 diabetes.

The V gene is TRBV4-2, the J gene TRBJ1-4, with a weak D call TRBD1 (5 bases). The CDR3 loop spans 14 amino acids. The ends were cut back, 4 bases at V and 7 bases at J, with 13 bases in the middle. Germline CDR1 reads LGHNA; CDR2 reads YNFKEQ. This CDR3 is CASSRPTDSEKLFF. CDR3 nucleotide sequence: TGTGCCAGCAGCCGCCCGACAGACAGTGAAAAACTGTTTTTT.

The rearrangement links TRBV18 to TRBJ2-5; D perhaps matches TRBD2 (5 bases). The ends were cut back, 0 bases at V and 5 bases at J, with 13 bases in the middle. CDR3 length: 15 amino acids. Germline CDR1 and CDR2: KGHSH and LQKENI. CDR3 sequence: CASSPPTAGEETQYF. In nucleotides, the CDR3 is TGTGCCAGCTCACCACCGACCGCGGGTGAGGAGACCCAGTACTTC.

This clone was seen a few times. The V call is TRBV7-3, the J call TRBJ2-3; tentatively, D is TRBD1 or TRBD2 (5 bases each). V dropped 6 bases and J dropped 7 bases, with 11 bases sitting between them. This CDR3 contains 12 residues. In germline, CDR1 is SGHTA, CDR2 FQGTGA. The CDR3 region is CASSREGHTQYF. The CDR3 DNA follows: TGTGCCAGCAGTCGAGAGGGGCATACGCAGTATTTT.

This clone was counted only a few times. The genes are TRBV19 and TRBJ1-2, with no clear D. The CDR3 sequence is 12 residues long. The germline V and J ends were trimmed by 7 bases and 6 bases, with 12 bases remaining between them. Germline V gene lookup returns CDR1 LNHDA and CDR2 SQIVND (reference sequence). DNA of the CDR3: TGTGCCAGTACCGATCGACCGGATGGCTACACCTTC. The encoded protein is CASTDRPDGYTF.

This clone has just a few counts. The chain recombines TRBV19 with TRBJ1-2, with D possibly TRBD1 on 5 matching bases. V was clipped by 5 bases and J by 4 bases, with 8 bases between them. The CDR3 loop spans 12 amino acids. The germline CDR1 and CDR2 sequences are LNHDA and SQIVND (reference sequence). CDR3 sequence reads: CASSSGGYGYTF. The CDR3 DNA reads TGTGCCAGTAGTTCCGGGGGCTATGGCTACACCTTC. Variable domain in full (rest from reference TRBV19 and TRBJ1-2): DGGITQSPKYLFRKEGQNVTLSCEQNLNHDAMYWYRQDPGQGLRLIYYSQIVNDFQKGDIAEGYSVSREKKESFPLTVTSAQKNPTAFYLCASSSGGYGYTFGSGTRLTVV.

The chain recombines TRBV7-6 with TRBJ1-4; possible D gene TRBD1, 6 bases. Trimming left V 7 bases short and J 4 bases short, with 13 bases between. The CDR3 length is 14 residues. From germline, CDR1 is SGHVS and CDR2 FNYEAQ. The CDR3 nucleotides read TGTGCCAGCACAAGGGGGAATAATAATGAAAAACTGTTTTTT. Its protein is CASTRGNNNEKLFF.

The J gene is TRBJ2-2, the V gene TRBV10-3; TRBD2 aligns across 7 bases. Germline values: CDR1 ENHRY, CDR2 SYGVKD. Unmatched junction bases numbered 13, after V lost 6 bases and J lost 6 bases. The CDR3 loop spans 16 amino acids. The CDR3 spells CAISMTPGLPPGELFF. The CDR3 DNA is TGTGCCATCAGCATGACGCCGGGACTACCCCCCGGGGAGCTGTTTTTT.

The J gene is TRBJ1-4, the V gene TRBV4-2; D is unresolved. The V gene lost 2 bases and the J gene lost 0 bases, with 13 bases spanning the gap. Germline CDR1 LGHNA, CDR2 YNFKEQ. The CDR3 consists of 17 residues. CDR3 residues: CASSQLPKPATNEKLFF. The CDR3 nucleotides read TGTGCCAGCAGCCAACTCCCCAAACCTGCAACTAATGAAAAACTGTTTTTT.

The V gene is TRBV7-2, the J gene TRBJ2-7; D might be TRBD1 (6 bases). The germline V and J ends were trimmed by 5 bases and 4 bases, with 15 bases remaining between them. The CDR3 covers 14 residues. In germline, CDR1 is SGHTA, CDR2 FQGNSA. CDR3 sequence reads: CASSLGPGTYEQYF. As DNA, the CDR3 is TGTGCCAGCAGCCTTGGACCCGGGACATACGAGCAGTACTTC.

The rearrangement links TRBV19 to TRBJ2-1; D remains ambiguous. The V gene's germline CDR1 is LNHDA and CDR2 SQIVND (reference sequence). Trimming removed 7 bases from V and 9 bases from J, with 16 bases in between. The CDR3 runs to 13 residues. The CDR3 protein is CASTVWGGSEQFF. CDR3 in DNA: TGTGCCAGTACCGTGTGGGGTGGTAGTGAGCAGTTCTTC.

J is TRBJ2-7 and V is TRBV18; 9 positions agree with TRBD1. Germline V gene lookup returns CDR1 KGHSH and CDR2 LQKENI. This CDR3 contains 15 residues. V trimming: 3 bases; J trimming: 2 bases; junction bases outside the gene matches: 5. DNA of the CDR3: TGTGCCAGCTCACCTCCTGGGACAGGGACCTACGAGCAGTACTTC. This codes for CASSPPGTGTYEQYF.

CDR3 sequence: CASRTGNPANEKLFF. DNA of the CDR3: TGCGCCAGCAGGACAGGGAATCCAGCTAATGAAAAACTGTTTTTT. The chain carries TRBV4-1 and TRBJ1-4, with TRBD1 matching 7 bases. The CDR3 covers 15 residues. The V segment lost 6 bases and the J segment 3 bases; nucleotides outside the gene matches: 7. In germline, CDR1 is MGHRA, CDR2 YSYEKL.

The V and J genes are TRBV29-1 and TRBJ2-5; tentative D call: TRBD2 (6 bases). In germline, CDR1 is SQVTM, CDR2 ANQGSEA. V was pared by 7 bases and J by 4 bases, with 16 bases between. This CDR3 is 13 amino acids long. The CDR3 here is CSALGGYGETQYF. As DNA, the CDR3 is TGCAGCGCACTGGGGGGTTACGGAGAGACCCAGTACTTC.

This clone came up a few times. This chain links TRBV10-1 with TRBJ1-1; no clear D. The CDR3 is made up of 14 amino acids. V lost 3 bases and J 0 bases, leaving 8 bases between the germline ends. The germline V gene has CDR1 WNHNN and CDR2 SYGVQD (reference sequence). The CDR3 DNA follows: TGCGCCAGCAGTGATGGCAGCATGAACACTGAAGCTTTCTTT. Residues: CASSDGSMNTEAFF.

This clone turned up a few times. The rearrangement uses TRBV4-2 and TRBJ2-3; 12 nucleotides match TRBD2. Trimming cost V 3 bases and J 2 bases; bases outside gene matches: 12. The CDR3 is 19 amino acids. From germline, CDR1 is LGHNA and CDR2 YNFKEQ. CDR3 nucleotide sequence: TGTGCCAGCAGCCAGCCTATTGGGCTAGCGGGGGGGTCCACAGATACGCAGTATTTT. Amino acid sequence: CASSQPIGLAGGSTDTQYF.

This clone was recorded a few times. The chain employs TRBV15 and TRBJ2-3, with D tentatively TRBD1 (6 bases). Germline loops: CDR1 LNHNV, CDR2 YYDKDF (reference sequence). The CDR3 extends over 14 amino acids. With 5 bases removed from V and 2 bases from J, the gap between germline ends came to 11 bases. CDR3 protein: CATSSRTVTDTQYF. CDR3 in DNA: TGTGCCACCAGCTCTCGGACAGTCACAGATACGCAGTATTTT.

The chain links TRBV30 to TRBJ1-5; D is unresolved. The CDR3 is 15 amino acids. Trimming stripped 0 bases from V and 4 bases from J, with 13 bases between. Germline assignment: CDR1 GTSNPN and CDR2 SVGIG (reference sequence). The CDR3 loop is CAWSVQTQDNQPQHF. The CDR3 DNA sequence: TGTGCCTGGAGTGTACAAACACAAGATAATCAGCCCCAGCATTTT.

This chain joins TRBV6-1 and TRBJ2-5, with D perhaps matching TRBD1 (5 bases). Trimming removed 5 bases from V and 4 bases from J, with 14 bases in between. The germline gives CDR1 MNHNS, CDR2 SASEGT. The length of the CDR3 is 14 residues. CDR3 DNA: TGTGCCAGCAGTTTGGACACTCGAGGAGAGACCCAGTACTTC. Translation gives CASSLDTRGETQYF.

This chain connects TRBV29-1 to TRBJ2-2, with D maybe TRBD1 (6 bases). This CDR3 is 15 amino acids long. Germline V CDR1 and CDR2: SQVTM, ANQGSEA. V was trimmed by 0 bases and J by 5 bases, leaving 13 bases between them. CDR3 bases: TGCAGCGTTGAAGATTCGGGACATCAAACCGGGGAGCTGTTTTTT. Encoded protein: CSVEDSGHQTGELFF.

This clone was seen more than once but under ten times. The rearrangement uses TRBV29-1 and TRBJ1-1, with D perhaps matching TRBD1 (6 bases). The germline V and J ends were trimmed by 7 bases and 4 bases, with 25 bases remaining between them. Germline V gene data show CDR1 as SQVTM and CDR2 as ANQGSEA. This CDR3 comprises 16 residues. The CDR3 coding sequence is TGCAGCGCCTCCAGCCCGGCGGGGGGCAGGAGCACTGAAGCTTTCTTT. It encodes CSASSPAGGRSTEAFF.

This clone has only a few counts. The chain is built from TRBV7-9 and TRBJ2-7; 8 nucleotides agree with TRBD1. The V segment lost 5 bases and the J segment 1 base; nucleotides outside the gene matches: 4. Germline CDR1 is SEHNR and CDR2 is FQNEAQ (reference sequence). The CDR3 is made up of 14 amino acids. The CDR3 region is CASSTGQGSYEQYF. The CDR3 nucleotides are TGTGCCAGCAGCACCGGACAGGGATCCTACGAGCAGTACTTC.

The CDR3 here is CASSVEGQRTDTQYF. CDR3 DNA: TGTGCCAGCAGCGTAGAGGGACAGCGCACAGATACGCAGTATTTT. This chain links TRBV9 with TRBJ2-3; 7 bases map to TRBD1. Germline CDR1 reads SGDLS; CDR2 reads YYNGEE. The CDR3 covers 15 residues. V shed 0 bases, J shed 1 base, and the junction held 2 bases outside the gene matches.

This chain uses TRBV5-4 with TRBJ2-5; 12 bases are a match to TRBD2. The V and J ends lost 2 bases and 5 bases, in that order; junction bases with no gene match: 7. CDR1 is SGHNT and CDR2 is YYREEE in the germline V gene (reference sequence). The CDR3 extends over 16 amino acids. The CDR3 DNA follows: TGTGCCAGCAGCTTAGCACTAGCGGGGGGAGGGGAGACCCAGTACTTC. It translates to CASSLALAGGGETQYF.

This chain joins TRBV27 and TRBJ2-5; a weak D match, TRBD1 (6 bases). The CDR3 sequence is 15 residues long. Germline-derived CDR1 and CDR2 are MNHEY and SMNVEV (reference sequence). Between the trimmed V and J ends, which lost 5 bases and 5 bases, there was a span of 18 bases. Here the CDR3 reads CASSTHPGAIETQYF. The CDR3 DNA reads TGTGCCAGCAGTACCCACCCAGGGGCCATTGAGACCCAGTACTTC.

This clone was seen more than once but under ten times. The chain joins TRBV2 to TRBJ1-2; the D is unclear. The CDR3 has 12 amino acids. Trimming removed 6 bases at V and 7 bases at J, with 12 bases between. Germline CDR1 and CDR2: SNHLY and FYNNEI. In DNA, the CDR3 is TGTGCCAGCAGACAAGATTGGAGTGGCTACACCTTC. It yields the protein CASRQDWSGYTF.

The chain is built from TRBV5-1 and TRBJ1-6; no firm D call. Germline V gene lookup returns CDR1 SGHRS and CDR2 YFSETQ. V lost 0 bases, J lost 7 bases, and 8 bases lay in between. This CDR3 is built from 14 residues. The CDR3 loop reads CASSLDGWNSPLHF. The CDR3 nucleotides are TGCGCCAGCAGCTTGGACGGGTGGAATTCACCCCTCCACTTT.

V gene TRBV30 combines with J gene TRBJ2-2; the D gene is possibly TRBD1 (6 bases). V gave up 2 bases and J gave up 7 bases, with 14 bases separating them. The CDR3 is 14 residues long. CDR1 and CDR2 from the germline V gene are GTSNPN and SVGIG (reference sequence). In DNA, the CDR3 is TGTGCCTGGAGTTCAGGGGTAGGAGGCGGGGAGCTGTTTTTT. Its translation: CAWSSGVGGGELFF.

This clone was observed a handful of times. J is TRBJ2-5 and V is TRBV5-1; D is unclear. V was trimmed by 2 bases and J by 0 bases, leaving 14 bases between them. CDR3 size: 16 residues. In germline, CDR1 is SGHRS, CDR2 YFSETQ. CDR3 nucleotides: TGCGCCAGCAGCTTTGGCGGCAGCCCCCACCAAGAGACCCAGTACTTC. It yields the protein CASSFGGSPHQETQYF.